The clone carrying this T cell receptor (beta chain) was seen more than once but under ten times. No antigen is known for it. These data come from a study of beta chain features in type 1 diabetes. Findings and limits, study-wide: Reduced insertions and increased deletions marked VDJ junctions in type 1 diabetes patients.

Between the trimmed V and J ends, which lost 5 bases and 4 bases, there was a span of 14 bases. CDR1 SEHNR and CDR2 FQNEAQ come from the germline V gene (reference sequence). The CDR3 is made up of 14 amino acids. Sequenced material consisted of expressed TCRB transcripts (all of the isolated RNA was reverse transcribed). Using immunoSEQ multiplex PCR, the repertoire was profiled, and TCRdb retains in-frame clones only, with some absent. The table lists 120,000 to 150,000 clones, about 51% of them singletons. This chain links TRBV7-9 with TRBJ2-5; D gene uncertain. The source material was Tregs from blood. This receptor was obtained from a man aged 18 to 35 in good health. The CDR3 nucleotides read TGTGCCAGCAGCCGATCCCGAGGCTCAGAGACCCAGTACTTC. This codes for CASSRSRGSETQYF.